A selection of T cell receptor beta chains follows, all from one sample in a study of T cell responses to AZD1222 COVID-19 vaccine. Repertoires were generated with immunoSEQ multiplex PCR, while TCRdb's copy carries only in-frame clones and drops some. The table shows around 150,000 clones, with about nine tenths occurring only once. Sequences were derived from peripheral blood, sampled on day 0 of AZD1222 vaccination. The receptors were gathered from an adult in good health. Both conserved end residues are part of each CDR3. D genes are given only for firm matches. The size entry is marked missing in some rows and otherwise reads once, few, many or a size class.

D: -
J: TRBJ2-7
size: -
V: TRBV9
CDR3: CASSVGGEGSYEQYF
DNA: TGTGCCAGCAGCGTGGGGGGAGAAGGGTCCTACGAGCAGTACTTC

D: -
J: TRBJ2-5
size: -
V: TRBV19
CDR3: CASSEGGTDQETQYF
DNA: TGTGCCAGTAGTGAGGGCGGGACAGACCAAGAGACCCAGTACTTC

D: -
J: TRBJ2-3
size: -
V: TRBV6-5
CDR3: CATQTDTQYF
DNA: TGTGCCACCCAGACAGATACGCAGTATTTT

D: TRBD2
J: TRBJ2-5
size: -
V: TRBV7-2
CDR3: CASSSSSGRGQETQYF
DNA: TGTGCCAGCAGCTCCTCTAGCGGGAGAGGGCAAGAGACCCAGTACTTC

D: -
J: TRBJ2-2
size: -
V: TRBV2
CDR3: CASSEWRGRAGELFF
DNA: TGTGCCAGCAGTGAATGGAGGGGCCGGGCCGGGGAGCTGTTTTTT

D: TRBD1
J: TRBJ1-2
size: -
V: TRBV27
CDR3: CASSARGLDGYTF
DNA: TGTGCCAGCAGTGCCAGGGGGTTGGATGGCTACACCTTC

D: TRBD2
J: TRBJ2-2
size: few
V: TRBV7-9
CDR3: CASTRAGGLQNTGELFF
DNA: TGTGCCAGCACCAGAGCGGGAGGGCTTCAGAACACCGGGGAGCTGTTTTTT

D: TRBD2
J: TRBJ2-1
size: -
V: TRBV29-1
CDR3: CSVDEAGVARQFF
DNA: TGCAGCGTAGACGAAGCGGGAGTAGCTAGGCAGTTCTTC

D: -
J: TRBJ2-3
size: -
V: TRBV11-3
CDR3: CASSLVVRLGFMYTQYF
DNA: TGTGCCAGCAGCTTAGTTGTTCGGCTAGGTTTTATGTATACGCAGTATTTT

D: -
J: TRBJ1-6
size: -
V: TRBV7-9
CDR3: CASSLPESPLHF
DNA: TGTGCCAGCAGCTTACCCGAATCACCCCTCCACTTT

D: -
J: TRBJ1-1
size: -
V: TRBV5-1
CDR3: CASSFKGQNTEAFF
DNA: TGCGCCAGCAGCTTCAAGGGCCAGAACACTGAAGCTTTCTTT

D: -
J: TRBJ1-5
size: -
V: TRBV7-2
CDR3: CASSLGTKQPQHF
DNA: TGTGCCAGCAGCTTAGGAACTAAACAGCCCCAGCATTTT

D: TRBD2
J: TRBJ2-7
size: once
V: TRBV27
CDR3: CASSSRGLAGFEGSYEQYF
DNA: TGTGCCAGCAGTTCTCGAGGACTAGCGGGATTCGAGGGCTCCTACGAGCAGTACTTC

D: -
J: TRBJ2-2
size: -
V: TRBV5-8
CDR3: CASSLSGDLRTGELFF
DNA: TGTGCCAGCAGCTTGAGTGGGGATCTAAGGACCGGGGAGCTGTTTTTT

D: -
J: TRBJ1-5
size: -
V: TRBV29-1
CDR3: CSVVIGVSQPQHF
DNA: TGCAGCGTTGTGATCGGGGTGAGCCAGCCCCAGCATTTT

D: -
J: TRBJ2-7
size: -
V: TRBV7-5
CDR3: CASSSARAYEQYF
DNA: TGTGCCAGTTCGTCGGCCAGAGCCTACGAGCAGTACTTC

D: -
J: TRBJ1-2
size: -
V: TRBV15
CDR3: CATSREGTKLNYGYTF
DNA: TGTGCCACCAGCAGAGAGGGGACAAAACTAAACTATGGCTACACCTTC

D: -
J: TRBJ1-1
size: -
V: TRBV30
CDR3: CAWSGAAEAFF
DNA: TGTGCCTGGAGTGGCGCTGCTGAAGCTTTCTTT

D: TRBD1
J: TRBJ1-6
size: -
V: TRBV12-3/TRBV12-4
CDR3: CASRTGGSSPLHF
DNA: TGTGCCAGCAGAACAGGGGGGAGTTCACCCCTCCACTTT

D: -
J: TRBJ1-6
size: many
V: TRBV7-9
CDR3: CASSSGTKNSPLHF
DNA: TGTGCCAGCAGCTCCGGGACAAAGAATTCACCCCTCCACTTT

D: -
J: TRBJ1-2
size: -
V: TRBV27
CDR3: CASSETGTTYGYTF
DNA: TGTGCCAGCAGTGAAACCGGGACCACCTATGGCTACACCTTC

D: TRBD2
J: TRBJ2-3
size: -
V: TRBV18
CDR3: CASSPTSGGTDTQYF
DNA: TGTGCCAGCTCACCCACTAGCGGGGGCACAGATACGCAGTATTTT

D: -
J: TRBJ2-5
size: -
V: TRBV7-2
CDR3: CASSGMSGAEGTQYF
DNA: TGTGCCAGCAGCGGGATGTCGGGGGCGGAGGGGACCCAGTACTTC

D: -
J: TRBJ2-7
size: -
V: TRBV2
CDR3: CASWETRDYEQYF
DNA: TGTGCCAGCTGGGAGACTAGGGACTACGAGCAGTACTTC

D: -
J: TRBJ1-2
size: -
V: TRBV6-1
CDR3: CASSDGPYGYTF
DNA: TGTGCCAGCAGTGATGGCCCATATGGCTACACCTTC

D: TRBD1
J: TRBJ1-1
size: once
V: TRBV30
CDR3: CAWIAYRGVTEAFF
DNA: TGTGCCTGGATAGCGTACAGGGGTGTTACTGAAGCTTTCTTT

D: -
J: TRBJ2-3
size: -
V: TRBV7-2
CDR3: CASSLGASTDTQYF
DNA: TGTGCCAGCAGCTTGGGGGCAAGCACAGATACGCAGTATTTT

D: TRBD1
J: TRBJ1-4
size: -
V: TRBV6-5
CDR3: CASLGTGNEKLFF
DNA: TGTGCCAGTCTCGGGACAGGGAATGAAAAACTGTTTTTT

D: -
J: TRBJ1-2
size: -
V: TRBV6-1
CDR3: CASSEGRAYGYTF
DNA: TGTGCCAGCAGTGAAGGCAGGGCCTATGGCTACACCTTC

D: -
J: TRBJ2-7
size: -
V: TRBV7-2
CDR3: CASSLIAGPLYEQYF
DNA: TGTGCCAGCAGCTTAATAGCAGGACCCCTCTACGAGCAGTACTTC

D: -
J: TRBJ1-1
size: -
V: TRBV5-4
CDR3: CASSGGPRPLTEAFF
DNA: TGTGCCAGCAGCGGGGGTCCTCGACCGTTGACTGAAGCTTTCTTT

D: TRBD1
J: TRBJ2-7
size: -
V: TRBV7-8
CDR3: CASKYRDSSSYEQYF
DNA: TGTGCCAGCAAGTACCGGGACAGTAGCTCCTACGAGCAGTACTTC

D: TRBD1
J: TRBJ1-1
size: -
V: TRBV12-3/TRBV12-4
CDR3: CASKNRGNTEAFF
DNA: TGTGCCAGCAAGAACAGGGGGAACACTGAAGCTTTCTTT

D: -
J: TRBJ1-1
size: -
V: TRBV2
CDR3: CASRQTGGGTEAFF
DNA: TGTGCCAGCAGGCAGACAGGCGGTGGCACTGAAGCTTTCTTT

D: TRBD2
J: TRBJ2-5
size: -
V: TRBV27
CDR3: CASSSLSLGGETQYF
DNA: TGTGCCAGCAGTTCCTTGAGCTTGGGAGGGGAGACCCAGTACTTC

D: -
J: TRBJ1-1
size: -
V: TRBV6-2/TRBV6-3
CDR3: CASSLDTRTTEAFF
DNA: TGTGCCAGCAGTCTGGACACGCGAACGACTGAAGCTTTCTTT

D: -
J: TRBJ1-2
size: -
V: TRBV9
CDR3: CASSSRGGYGYTF
DNA: TGTGCCAGCAGCTCTAGGGGGGGATATGGCTACACCTTC

D: -
J: TRBJ1-1
size: -
V: TRBV30
CDR3: CAWRGEGEAFF
DNA: TGTGCCTGGAGAGGGGAGGGGGAAGCTTTCTTT

D: TRBD2
J: TRBJ2-5
size: -
V: TRBV29-1
CDR3: CSVEGGMKTQYF
DNA: TGCAGCGTTGAGGGGGGGATGAAGACCCAGTACTTC

D: -
J: TRBJ2-5
size: -
V: TRBV2
CDR3: CASSERLLQETQYF
DNA: TGTGCCAGCAGTGAACGGCTCTTACAAGAGACCCAGTACTTC

D: -
J: TRBJ1-5
size: -
V: TRBV6-6
CDR3: CASSVGMAQPQHF
DNA: TGTGCCAGCAGCGTAGGTATGGCTCAGCCCCAGCATTTT

D: -
J: TRBJ2-1
size: -
V: TRBV5-4
CDR3: CASSLEPSHIYNEQFF
DNA: TGTGCCAGCAGTCTTGAACCCTCCCACATCTACAATGAGCAGTTCTTC

D: TRBD2
J: TRBJ2-7
size: -
V: TRBV27
CDR3: CASRLAGGPYEQYF
DNA: TGTGCCAGCAGGTTAGCGGGAGGCCCCTACGAGCAGTACTTC

D: TRBD1
J: TRBJ1-2
size: -
V: TRBV29-1
CDR3: CSVETAGGYGYTF
DNA: TGCAGCGTTGAAACGGCAGGGGGCTATGGCTACACCTTC

D: -
J: TRBJ1-2
size: once
V: TRBV5-6
CDR3: CASSLADFLWGGYTF
DNA: TGTGCCAGCAGCTTGGCGGACTTCCTTTGGGGGGGCTACACCTTC

D: -
J: TRBJ1-4
size: -
V: TRBV14
CDR3: CASSQGVGAANEKLFF
DNA: TGTGCCAGCAGCCAAGGGGTCGGGGCGGCGAATGAAAAACTGTTTTTT